This T cell receptor (beta chain) originates from a study of T cell changes during pregnancy in multiple sclerosis. Using immunoSEQ multiplex PCR, the repertoire was profiled, and TCRdb retains in-frame clones only, with some absent. This table has over 35,000 clones, 90% to 95% appearing once. V dropped 5 bases and J dropped 0; count of bases not matched to a gene: 10. The CDR3 spans 16 residues. Germline loops: CDR1 MDHEN, CDR2 SYDVKM. This clone appeared once. The receptor was derived from a female donor with multiple sclerosis, enrolled in a pregnancy study. The V call is TRBV28, the J call TRBJ2-7; 7 bases are shared with TRBD1. The source material was CD8+ T cells from peripheral blood mononuclear cells, sampled in the third trimester of pregnancy. The CDR3 sequence: CASSPRQGRDSYEQYF. Here the CDR3 DNA reads TGTGCCAGCAGTCCGCGACAGGGCCGTGACTCCTACGAGCAGTACTTC.